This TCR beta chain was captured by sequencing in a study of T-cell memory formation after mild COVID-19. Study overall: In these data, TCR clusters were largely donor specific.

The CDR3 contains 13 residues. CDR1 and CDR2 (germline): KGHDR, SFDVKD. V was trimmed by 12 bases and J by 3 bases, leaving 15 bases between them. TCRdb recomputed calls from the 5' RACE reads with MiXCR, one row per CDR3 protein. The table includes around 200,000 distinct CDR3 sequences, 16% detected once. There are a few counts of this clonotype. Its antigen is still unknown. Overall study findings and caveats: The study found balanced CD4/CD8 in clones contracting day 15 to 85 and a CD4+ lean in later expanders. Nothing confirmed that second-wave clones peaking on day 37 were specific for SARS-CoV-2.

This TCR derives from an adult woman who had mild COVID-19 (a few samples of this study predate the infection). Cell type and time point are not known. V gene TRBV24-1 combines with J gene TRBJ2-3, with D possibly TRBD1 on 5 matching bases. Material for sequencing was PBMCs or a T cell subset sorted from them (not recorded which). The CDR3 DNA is TGTGCCTCGGCCCTCCAGGGTACAGATACGCAGTATTTT. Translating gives CASALQGTDTQYF.